The 17 T cell receptor beta chains below were found in one sample sequenced in a study of cytomegalovirus exposure and HLA in healthy donors. With 60 Vbeta and 13 Jbeta primers, the PCR was carried out. Clones were read by immunoSEQ multiplex PCR, and TCRdb kept only the in-frame ones, dropping some. The sample holds 200,000 to 250,000 clones, approximately 80% seen once. The specimen sequenced was PBMCs. Receptors originate from a boy aged 2 to 9 in good health and CMV-seronegative.

The chain combines TRBV7-9 with TRBJ1-5; 7 bases are shared with TRBD1. The CDR3 runs to 15 residues. Germline CDR1 SEHNR, CDR2 FQNEAQ (reference sequence). The V and J ends lost 5 bases and 3 bases, in that order; junction bases with no gene match: 7. DNA of the CDR3: TGTGCCAGCAGCCCGGCAGGGGGGATCAATCAGCCCCAGCATTTT. Translated, it gives CASSPAGGINQPQHF.

The chain couples TRBV30 to TRBJ2-7; D gene ambiguous. This CDR3 has 14 amino acids. Germline V CDR1 and CDR2: GTSNPN, SVGIG (reference sequence). V shed 0 bases and J shed 4 bases, with 13 bases lying between them. CDR3 loop: CAWSVPRARYEQYF. CDR3 nucleotides: TGTGCCTGGAGTGTACCGCGAGCTCGGTACGAGCAGTACTTC.

The chain links TRBV5-4 to TRBJ2-5, with D possibly TRBD2 on 6 matching bases. CDR1 and CDR2 from the germline V gene are SGHNT and YYREEE (reference sequence). This CDR3 is built from 13 residues. Trimming removed 3 bases from V and 2 bases from J, with 8 bases in between. The CDR3 protein is CASSSGLQETQYF. The CDR3 DNA reads as TGTGCCAGCAGCTCGGGACTGCAAGAGACCCAGTACTTC.

The chain has TRBV7-3 and TRBJ2-1; 9 bases are a match to TRBD2. The V and J ends lost 4 bases and 10 bases, in that order; junction bases with no gene match: 11. The germline V gene has CDR1 SGHTA and CDR2 FQGTGA. The CDR3 is 15 amino acids. The CDR3 region is CASSSPERGAREQFF. The DNA of the CDR3 is TGTGCCAGCAGCTCGCCCGAGCGGGGGGCGCGGGAGCAGTTCTTC.

The J gene is TRBJ2-7, the V gene TRBV5-6; 9 positions agree with TRBD1. Trimming at V came to 5 bases and at J to 0 bases, leaving 3 bases not matched to a gene. Germline lookup yields CDR1 SGHDT and CDR2 YYEEEE. The CDR3 is 14 amino acids. This chain's CDR3 is CASSPDRGSYEQYF. CDR3 nucleotide sequence: TGTGCCAGCAGTCCGGACAGGGGCTCCTACGAGCAGTACTTC.

The chain has TRBV6-5 and TRBJ2-7, with a possible D match to TRBD1 (5 bases). The CDR3 consists of 13 residues. Germline-derived CDR1 and CDR2 are MNHEY and SVGAGI. The V end was cut by 8 bases, the J end by 1 base, with 12 bases between. CDR3 DNA: TGTGCCAGCCGACAGTTTTTGTCCTACGAGCAGTACTTC. This gives the protein CASRQFLSYEQYF.

The rearrangement uses TRBV9 and TRBJ1-2, with D possibly being TRBD1 (5 bases). With 4 bases removed from V and 5 bases from J, the gap between germline ends came to 12 bases. The CDR3 runs 13 residues. Looked up from germline, CDR1 is SGDLS and CDR2 is YYNGEE. Here the CDR3 reads CASSSVGGYGYTF. Here the CDR3 DNA reads TGTGCCAGCAGCTCAGTGGGGGGGTATGGCTACACCTTC.

V gene TRBV2 combines with J gene TRBJ2-1, with 8 bases lining up with TRBD1. Trimming at V came to 1 base and at J to 6 bases, leaving 5 bases not matched to a gene. Per germline, CDR1 SNHLY and CDR2 FYNNEI. This CDR3 has 15 amino acids. CDR3 protein: CASSEEYGTGNEQFF. CDR3 DNA sequence: TGTGCCAGCAGTGAAGAATATGGGACAGGCAATGAGCAGTTCTTC.

This chain uses TRBV6-1 with TRBJ2-1; TRBD2 might be the D (7 bases). This CDR3 is built from 15 residues. Germline V gene lookup returns CDR1 MNHNS and CDR2 SASEGT. Trimming stripped 7 bases from V and 4 bases from J, with 17 bases between. The CDR3 sequence: CASILSRGPYNEQFF. The DNA of the CDR3 is TGTGCCAGCATTTTGTCGCGGGGGCCTTACAATGAGCAGTTCTTC.

The chain has TRBV6-5 and TRBJ2-3, with D possibly TRBD1 on 7 matching bases. Trimming shortened V by 4 bases and J by 6 bases, and 17 bases separated the two germline ends. This CDR3 comprises 15 residues. Germline V gene data show CDR1 as MNHEY and CDR2 as SVGAGI. The CDR3: CASSSGQRGVDTQYF. CDR3 coding DNA: TGTGCCAGCAGTTCGGGACAGAGGGGGGTGGATACGCAGTATTTT.

This rearrangement joins TRBV7-2 to TRBJ2-3, with a weak D call TRBD1 (6 bases). There are 16 residues in the CDR3. Trimming took 5 bases from V and 2 from J, leaving 17 bases between them. The germline V gene has CDR1 SGHTA and CDR2 FQGNSA. In nucleotides, the CDR3 is TGTGCCAGCAGCCTAAACCCGGACAGTTTCACAGATACGCAGTATTTT. This codes for CASSLNPDSFTDTQYF.

The chain is built from TRBV5-6 and TRBJ1-4, with D perhaps TRBD1 (6 bases). CDR3 length: 16 amino acids. CDR1 is SGHDT, CDR2 YYEEEE, per germline. V was clipped by 4 bases and J by 7 bases, with 20 bases between them. For the CDR3, the DNA is TGTGCCAGCAGCATTGGTCTGTGGGGGCGGAGTGAAAAACTGTTTTTT. It codes for CASSIGLWGRSEKLFF.

This sequence joins TRBV5-5 and TRBJ2-7, with a weak D call TRBD1 (5 bases). V was trimmed by 3 bases and J by 5 bases, leaving 18 bases between them. The CDR3 sequence is 15 residues long. CDR1 is SGHKS, CDR2 YYEKEE, per germline (reference sequence). CDR3 residues: CASSSSGLSGDEQYF. The DNA for the CDR3 is TGTGCCAGCAGCTCTTCAGGGTTATCGGGCGACGAGCAGTACTTC.

The chain has TRBV15 and TRBJ2-7; a weak D match, TRBD1 (6 bases). This CDR3 has 16 residues. The V gene's germline CDR1 is LNHNV and CDR2 YYDKDF (reference sequence). Trimming removed 5 bases from V and 0 bases from J, with 17 bases in between. The CDR3 coding sequence is TGTGCCACCAGCTCTCGTGGGACAAGGAGCTCCTACGAGCAGTACTTC. Encoded protein: CATSSRGTRSSYEQYF. Supplemented by reference TRBV15 and TRBJ2-7, the full variable domain reads DAMVIQNPRYQVTQFGKPVTLSCSQTLNHNVMYWYQQKSSQAPKLLFHYYDKDFNNEADTPDNFQSRRPNTSFCFLDIRSPGLGDTAMYLCATSSRGTRSSYEQYFGPGTRLTVT.

This clone was detected only a few times. The chain recombines TRBV30 with TRBJ2-1; 7 nucleotides agree with TRBD1. Trimming took 7 bases from V and 1 from J; bases not matched to a gene: 7. Per the germline V gene, CDR1 is GTSNPN and CDR2 is SVGIG (reference sequence). The CDR3 is 14 residues long. CDR3 bases: TGTGCCTTTCTCAGACAGGGATCCTACAATGAGCAGTTCTTC. It translates to CAFLRQGSYNEQFF.

This rearrangement joins TRBV5-6 to TRBJ2-1; possibly TRBD2 for D (6 bases). V lost 3 bases and J 0 bases, leaving 13 bases between the germline ends. Germline V gene sequence: CDR1 SGHDT, CDR2 YYEEEE. The length of the CDR3 is 16 residues. The CDR3 DNA sequence: TGTGCCAGCAGCTCCAGCGGGCAAAGCTCCTACAATGAGCAGTTCTTC. Its protein product is CASSSSGQSSYNEQFF.

The chain is built from TRBV11-1 and TRBJ2-2; 7 nucleotides match TRBD2. CDR3 length: 16 residues. Germline-derived CDR1 and CDR2 are SGHAT and FQDESV (reference sequence). J was trimmed by 7 bases and V by 0 bases; bases with no gene match: 8. This CDR3 is CASSLARGGPSGELFF. CDR3 DNA: TGTGCCAGCAGCTTAGCTCGGGGAGGGCCGAGCGGGGAGCTGTTTTTT.